The 17 T cell receptor beta chains below were found in one sample sequenced in a study of T-cell reconstitution after alpha-beta-depleted transplantation in children. A library of TCRbeta sequences, prepared with unique molecular identifiers, was generated. MiXCR was run by TCRdb on the PCR reads, yielding one entry per CDR3 protein. The sample holds 450,000 to 600,000 distinct CDR3 sequences, roughly a tenth seen once. The source was PBMCs, collected before TCRalphabeta/CD19-depleted stem cell transplant. These receptors originate from a child under 10 years old with inherited bone marrow failure, due to receive a stem cell transplant.

This clonotype was seen a handful of times. V usage is TRBV23-1 and J usage is TRBJ2-7; unclear D gene. TRBV23-1 is known as an ORF, though its function is uncertain. Trimming took 2 bases from V and 7 from J, leaving 6 bases between them. This CDR3 has 11 residues. The CDR3 reads CASSQKGEQYF. The CDR3 coding sequence is TGCGCCAGCAGTCAAAAAGGGGAGCAGTACTTC.

Worth noting for this clonotype: One end of the junction fails to match germline, which may point to a read error. This sequence joins TRBV20-1 and TRBJ2-7; 9 bases align to TRBD1. The CDR3 runs to 17 residues. CDR1 and CDR2 (germline): DFQATT, SNEGSKA (reference sequence). CDR3 loop: CSASPHTGTGSSYEQDF. As DNA, the CDR3 is TGCAGTGCTAGCCCCCATACCGGGACAGGGAGCTCCTACGAGCAGGACTTC.

The J gene is TRBJ2-1, the V gene TRBV6-4, with 8 positions matching TRBD1. From germline, CDR1 is MRHNA and CDR2 SNTAGT. V was clipped by 5 bases and J by 7 bases; unmatched bases: 10. This CDR3 region has 15 residues. In DNA, the CDR3 is TGTGCCAGCAGTTGGACGGACAGGGAAAGGAATGAGCAGTTCTTC. Protein: CASSWTDRERNEQFF.

This clonotype was seen only a few times. The chain is built from TRBV10-3 and TRBJ2-2; 7 bases fit TRBD2. Germline-derived CDR1 and CDR2 are ENHRY and SYGVKD. After removal of 7 bases from V and 6 bases from J, the junction contained 8 bases not matched to a gene. The CDR3 loop spans 14 amino acids. The DNA of the CDR3 is TGTGCCATCACCGGACTAGTAGGGGCCGGGGAGCTGTTTTTT. This sequence encodes CAITGLVGAGELFF.

This clonotype was seen repeatedly, ten times or more. This chain uses TRBV4-3 with TRBJ2-7, with no clear D. The length of the CDR3 is 15 residues. Germline CDR1 is LGHNA and CDR2 is YSLEER. V lost 0 bases and J 2 bases, leaving 11 bases between the germline ends. CDR3 region: CASSQESLDPYEQYF. The CDR3 nucleotides are TGCGCCAGCAGCCAAGAATCCCTAGATCCCTACGAGCAGTACTTC.

This clonotype appeared many times. DNA of the CDR3: TGCGCCAGCAGCCAGGATCCTACCGTCGGGGAGCTGTTTTTT. This codes for CASSQDPTVGELFF. The rearrangement uses TRBV4-3 and TRBJ2-2; D remains unclear. This CDR3 region has 14 residues. The ends were cut back, 3 bases at V and 7 bases at J, with 12 bases in the middle. The germline V gene encodes CDR1 LGHNA and CDR2 YSLEER.

V and J are TRBV7-9 and TRBJ1-2; 8 bases map to TRBD1. This CDR3 has 15 residues. V lost 4 bases and J lost 2; bases outside the gene matches: 6. Germline V gene lookup returns CDR1 SEHNR and CDR2 FQNEAQ (reference sequence). CDR3: CASSSFQGANYGYTF. The CDR3 DNA follows: TGTGCCAGCAGCTCCTTCCAGGGGGCAAACTATGGCTACACCTTC.

The sample holds many counts of this clonotype. The chain couples TRBV27 to TRBJ1-4; TRBD1 is a possible D gene (5 bases). The germline V and J ends were trimmed by 5 bases and 5 bases, with 12 bases remaining between them. The germline CDR1 and CDR2 sequences are MNHEY and SMNVEV (reference sequence). The CDR3 has 14 residues. The chain's CDR3 is CASSKWGINEKLFF. The CDR3, as DNA: TGTGCCAGCAGTAAATGGGGGATCAATGAAAAACTGTTTTTT.

The gene calls are TRBV28 and TRBJ2-2, with 12 bases that match TRBD2. The ends lost 3 bases at V and 1 base at J; junction bases unmatched: 6. Germline loops: CDR1 MDHEN, CDR2 SYDVKM. The CDR3 consists of 18 residues. DNA of the CDR3: TGTGCCAGCAGTTTGGGACTAGCGGGCTACCTGAACACCGGGGAGCTGTTTTTT. Encoded protein: CASSLGLAGYLNTGELFF.

This clonotype occurred many times. The chain is built from TRBV5-1 and TRBJ2-3; 14 bases are shared with TRBD2. This CDR3 is 17 amino acids long. The ends lost 9 bases at V and 5 bases at J; junction bases unmatched: 14. Germline V gene data show CDR1 as SGHRS and CDR2 as YFSETQ. DNA for the CDR3: TGCGCCACCCACCCGACTAGCGGGAGGGCCTTGGGAGATACGCAGTATTTT. This sequence encodes CATHPTSGRALGDTQYF.

This clonotype was counted at least ten times. The chain combines TRBV7-9 with TRBJ2-1; 8 nucleotides match TRBD1. Germline V gene data show CDR1 as SEHNR and CDR2 as FQNEAQ (reference sequence). The CDR3 loop spans 12 amino acids. V lost 5 bases to trimming and J lost 9 bases; unmatched junction nucleotides: 3. CDR3 sequence (DNA): TGTGCCAGCAGCCCCGGACAGGGTGAGCAGTTCTTC. The encoded protein is CASSPGQGEQFF.

V usage is TRBV6-2 or TRBV6-3 and J usage is TRBJ2-5; 7 nucleotides match TRBD1. Germline-derived CDR1 and CDR2 are MNHEY and SVGEGT. Unmatched junction bases numbered 10, after V lost 6 bases and J lost 6 bases. The CDR3 runs 14 residues. CDR3 bases: TGTGCCAGCAGCCAGACAGGGTTTCTGCAGACCCAGTACTTC. This encodes CASSQTGFLQTQYF.

This clonotype showed up many times. J is TRBJ2-7 and V is TRBV7-6; maybe TRBD2 (5 bases). Trimming pared 3 bases from V and 2 bases from J, leaving 11 bases between. Germline CDR1 and CDR2: SGHVS and FNYEAQ. This CDR3 has 14 amino acids. CDR3 loop: CASSLTAGPYEQYF. CDR3 DNA sequence: TGTGCCAGCAGCTTGACCGCGGGTCCCTACGAGCAGTACTTC.

This clonotype was recorded at least ten times. The CDR3 DNA reads TGTGCCATCAGTGGAGAAGCGGGAGAGGGTACGCAGTATTTT. Translation: CAISGEAGEGTQYF. This sequence joins TRBV10-3 and TRBJ2-3; 8 bases are a match to TRBD2. The CDR3 totals 14 residues. CDR1 is ENHRY and CDR2 is SYGVKD in the germline V gene. The J segment lost 8 bases and the V segment lost 4 bases, leaving 8 bases of the junction unmatched.

This clonotype appeared many times. The CDR3 here is CASSQEGRGGETQYF. DNA for the CDR3: TGCGCCAGCAGCCAAGAAGGGAGGGGGGGGGAGACCCAGTACTTC. The V and J genes are TRBV4-3 and TRBJ2-5; a weak D match, TRBD2 (7 bases). This CDR3 contains 15 residues. V lost 0 bases and J lost 5, with 13 bases in between. CDR1 is LGHNA and CDR2 is YSLEER in the germline V gene.

The chain employs TRBV7-2 and TRBJ2-7, with 10 bases aligning to TRBD1. There are 15 residues in the CDR3. Trimming at V came to 5 bases and at J to 2 bases, leaving 6 bases not matched to a gene. Germline V gives CDR1 SGHTA, CDR2 FQGNSA. The CDR3 region has the DNA TGTGCCAGCAGCCCTCAGGGACAGGGGCCCTACGAGCAGTACTTC. Encoded protein: CASSPQGQGPYEQYF.

In this sample, this clonotype turned up many times. The V gene is TRBV20-1, the J gene TRBJ2-7; TRBD2 matches 11 bases. Unmatched junction bases numbered 5, after V lost 4 bases and J lost 0 bases. CDR3 length: 15 residues. From germline, CDR1 is DFQATT and CDR2 SNEGSKA (reference sequence). The CDR3: CSATTSGDISYEQYF. The CDR3 region has the DNA TGCAGTGCTACGACTAGCGGGGACATCTCCTACGAGCAGTACTTC.